A single T cell receptor (beta chain) is shown here with its context. Its antigen is not known. The sample originates from a study of shared clonotypes between healthy human individuals. General study results and limits: Only blood was sampled; tissue repertoires likely differ. Of the naive CD4 clonotypes, approximately 5% were shared across a few donors. The small donor group covered limited genetic and exposure diversity. Investigators expected sequencing depth to affect clonotype sharing among donors.

TCRdb's copy holds only in-frame clones and misses some; the assay was immunoSEQ multiplex PCR. The sample lists over a million clones; approximately 98% were seen once. V lost 4 bases, J lost 9 bases, and 17 bases lay in between. The germline gives CDR1 SGHKS, CDR2 YYEKEE (reference sequence). The CDR3 is 14 residues long. This chain connects TRBV5-5 to TRBJ1-5, with a tentative D call TRBD1 (6 bases). The sequence was obtained from a man aged 25-45 years in good health. The sample comprised naive CD4+ T cells sorted from blood. Subset described: CD45RA+ positively selected. CDR3 DNA: TGTGCCAGCAGCCTTGATGGGGGGCTAGGGCCCCAGCATTTT. As protein: CASSLDGGLGPQHF.